A selection of T cell receptor beta chains follows, all from one sample in a study of blood T cell repertoires in COVID-19. The repertoire was sequenced with immunoSEQ multiplex PCR; TCRdb's copy has only in-frame clones and lacks some. The data show approximately 97,000 clones, with around nine tenths seen just once and around 20% held by the top ten. The specimen sequenced was peripheral blood. These receptors were obtained from a woman of 80 years or more with acute or convalescent COVID-19. The CDR3 runs from the conserved cysteine through the conserved F or W. D genes are given only for firm matches. For some rows the clone size is stated as once, few or many, or as a class when expanded; others skip it.

>-|TRBV5-1|TRBJ1-1|-
CASSLDQTFGFNTEAFF
TGCGCCAGCAGCTTGGATCAGACATTTGGGTTCAACACTGAAGCTTTCTTT
>-|TRBV27|TRBJ2-3|TRBD2
CASSLGRGGFTQYF
TGTGCCAGCAGTTTAGGGCGGGGGGGTTTTACGCAGTATTTT
>-|TRBV3-1/TRBV3-2|TRBJ1-1|TRBD1
CASSQSWTGRIGGHTEAFF
TGTGCCAGCAGCCAGAGTTGGACAGGGAGGATAGGGGGTCACACTGAAGCTTTCTTT
>-|TRBV23-1|TRBJ1-1|TRBD1
CASSQSHRGTEAFF
TGCGCCAGCAGTCAATCGCACAGGGGCACTGAAGCTTTCTTT
>-|TRBV6-5|TRBJ1-5|-
CASTDKQAQHF
TGTGCCAGCACCGATAAACAAGCCCAGCATTTT
>once|TRBV5-1|TRBJ2-7|TRBD2
CASATSGDSYEQYF
TGCGCCAGCGCGACTAGCGGGGACTCCTACGAGCAGTACTTC
>few|TRBV7-9|TRBJ2-7|TRBD1
CASSFLPGTGFYEQYF
TGTGCCAGCAGCTTCCTCCCCGGGACAGGGTTTTACGAGCAGTACTTC
>few|TRBV11-2|TRBJ2-1|-
CASSPRAGRIYNEQFF
TGTGCCAGCAGTCCCCGGGCAGGGAGGATCTACAATGAGCAGTTCTTC
>-|TRBV4-2|TRBJ2-1|TRBD2
CASSLGLEVDEQFF
TGTGCCAGCAGCCTGGGACTAGAGGTCGATGAGCAGTTCTTC
>few|TRBV7-8|TRBJ2-7|-
CASSLDGSGFSYEQYF
TGTGCCAGCAGCTTAGATGGGTCAGGGTTCTCCTACGAGCAGTACTTC
>-|TRBV19|TRBJ1-5|-
CASSFLDQPQHF
TGTGCCAGTAGTTTTCTAGATCAGCCCCAGCATTTT
>-|TRBV18|TRBJ2-5|-
CASSPNGGAPETQYF
TGTGCCAGCTCACCCAACGGGGGAGCCCCAGAGACCCAGTACTTC
>-|TRBV19|TRBJ1-5|TRBD1
CASRDRASQPQHF
TGTGCCAGTAGGGACAGGGCGAGCCAGCCCCAGCATTTT
>once|TRBV12-2|TRBJ2-7|-
CASRLVVGTGSEQYF
-
>-|TRBV7-6|TRBJ1-6|-
CASSLVSGVGSPLHF
TGTGCCAGCAGCTTAGTTTCAGGGGTGGGTTCACCCCTCCACTTT
>-|TRBV5-1|TRBJ2-7|TRBD1
CASSVGQESSYEQYF
TGCGCCAGCAGCGTCGGACAGGAGAGCTCCTACGAGCAGTACTTC
>-|TRBV28|TRBJ2-7|TRBD1
CASSLPTWTGDRKEQYF
TGTGCCAGCAGTTTACCCACTTGGACAGGGGATCGAAAAGAGCAGTACTTC
>-|TRBV11-2|TRBJ2-3|-
CASSLGRGSTDTQYF
TGTGCCAGCAGCTTGGGGCGGGGATCCACAGATACGCAGTATTTT
>-|TRBV2|TRBJ2-3|TRBD2
CASMSSGGFTDTQYF
TGTGCCAGCATGAGTAGCGGGGGGTTCACAGATACGCAGTATTTT
>-|TRBV28|TRBJ1-5|-
CASSPQRVSNQPQHF
TGTGCCAGCAGTCCGCAGAGGGTCAGCAATCAGCCCCAGCATTTT
>once|TRBV10-3|TRBJ1-1|TRBD1
CATTGTGDTEAFF
TGTGCCACAACCGGGACAGGGGACACTGAAGCTTTCTTT
>-|TRBV15|TRBJ1-5|-
CATSRDTVYSNQPQHF
TGTGCCACCAGCAGAGATACGGTCTATAGCAATCAGCCCCAGCATTTT
>-|TRBV5-1|TRBJ2-2|TRBD1
CASSQQGSWELFF
TGCGCCAGCAGCCAACAGGGGTCCTGGGAGCTGTTTTTT
>-|TRBV3-1/TRBV3-2|TRBJ2-3|TRBD2
CASRPSSGADTQYF
TGTGCCAGCAGACCTTCTAGCGGGGCAGATACGCAGTATTTT